The entry below describes one T cell receptor beta chain. It lacks a known antigen. Qualities for individual bases were not recorded, and no much larger clone is one base off. These data come from a study of response to subunit inactivated influenza vaccine (dated by TCRdb to between 2017 and 2018). In terms of the full investigation: Deep quantitative profiling of the T cell receptor repertoire was used in the study to follow responses to a trivalent subunit inactivated influenza vaccine.

The germline V gene gives CDR1 as LGHNA and CDR2 as YNFKEQ. From the cysteine up to the phenylalanine, the CDR3 has a length of 17 residues. Only the CDR3 DNA is retained, 51 bases long and in frame from the first base. V is cut by 1 base and J by 2 bases, and the space between the germline ends is 15 bases. Beyond this particular receptor, the publication reports: According to the authors, only a limited number of new T cells may be recruited by each seasonal influenza vaccination.

The library was made by RT-PCR. The instrument was an Illumina HiSeq 2500. TCRdb reworked the public reads: Q25 trimming with fastp, MiXCR clone assembly, productive beta chains retained. CDR3 protein sequences are deduplicated, and each keeps its most common genes and DNA. The sample table records over 650,000 distinct CDR3 sequences; about 18% of these occur just once. Roughly a tenth of the sample belongs to the ten largest clones. The V and J segments used are TRBV4-2 and TRBJ2-1; TRBD2 is possibly the D segment (6 matching bases). The receptor's source is a man aged 50-59 years who received an inactivated influenza vaccine. Donor details come from another sample of the same person, matched by shared clones. The sequencing used PBMCs from blood, collected more than 4 days after vaccination. The CDR3 amino acid sequence is: CASSQALGLAPYNEQFF. The DNA is TGTGCCAGCAGCCAAGCGTTAGGGCTAGCGCCCTACAATGAGCAGTTCTTC.